This T cell receptor beta chain was identified during a study of T cell repertoires in cytomegalovirus infection. Study-wide background: Public TCR beta signatures provided an indication of both CMV infection and a matching HLA type.

TCRdb reanalysed the reads using MiXCR and keeps one entry per CDR3 protein. The repertoire holds some 920,000 distinct CDR3 sequences, with around 30% as singletons. Study-level points and caveats: HLA-C-restricted CMV clonotypes gave the most frequent clonotype in two of eight donors.

Points on this clonotype: Its target is not known.

V gave up 5 bases and J gave up 4 bases; unmatched junction bases: 7. CDR3 size: 15 residues. CDR1 and CDR2 (germline): DFQATT, SNEGSKA (reference sequence). The J gene is TRBJ2-5, the V gene TRBV20-1, with TRBD2 matching 13 bases. The clonotype was recovered from a human donor in good health (CMV status not recorded). Some clones in this sample may be carry-over from other donors' samples. The specimen was cultured CD8+ T cells from PBMCs, collected from culture after CMV antigen stimulation. The CDR3 bases are TGCAGTGCTCCTGGACTAGCGGGGGCCAGAGAGACCCAGTACTTC. Residues: CSAPGLAGARETQYF.